Below, 11 T cell receptor beta chains from the same sample are listed, as sequenced in a study of T cell repertoires in cytomegalovirus infection. These receptors are not linked to any known antigen. TCRdb re-called the reads through MiXCR, storing one row per CDR3 protein. The table shows around 300,000 distinct CDR3 sequences, with less than 25% occurring only once. The material sequenced was cultured PBMCs, taken from culture after CMV antigen stimulation. These receptors came from a human donor in good health (CMV status not recorded). Some clones in this sample may be carry-over from other donors' samples.

V and J are TRBV6-5 and TRBJ1-2; TRBD1 matches at 7 bases. The CDR3 consists of 15 residues. V dropped 2 bases and J dropped 7; count of bases not matched to a gene: 10. Looked up from germline, CDR1 is MNHEY and CDR2 is SVGAGI. CDR3 nucleotide sequence: TGTGCCAGCAGTTACACCCCGAGACAGGGAAGTGGCTACACCTTC. Protein sequence: CASSYTPRQGSGYTF.

This clonotype was found a few times. The chain has TRBV6-2 or TRBV6-3 and TRBJ1-1; D might be TRBD1 (6 bases). CDR1 is MNHEY, CDR2 SVGEGT, per germline. The CDR3 sequence is 14 residues long. The V end lost 3 bases, the J end lost 1 base, and 9 bases lay between the germline ends. Written as DNA, the CDR3 is TGTGCCAGCAGTTATGAGACAGGGAACACTGAAGCTTTCTTT. Residues: CASSYETGNTEAFF.

V usage is TRBV5-6 and J usage is TRBJ1-2; D might be TRBD1 (6 bases). Trimming took off 0 bases at V and 3 bases at J, with 15 bases between the two ends. CDR3 length: 16 residues. The germline V gene has CDR1 SGHDT and CDR2 YYEEEE. The chain's CDR3 is CASSLGDLWTDYGYTF. The CDR3 coding sequence is TGTGCCAGCAGCTTGGGGGATCTGTGGACAGACTATGGCTACACCTTC.

In its sample, this clonotype was seen a few times. The J gene is TRBJ2-3, the V gene TRBV28; the match to TRBD2 covers 8 bases. The length of the CDR3 is 14 residues. Losses at the gene ends were 7 bases for V and 2 bases for J; bases not matched to a gene: 5. The germline V gene encodes CDR1 MDHEN and CDR2 SYDVKM. CDR3: CASMWREATDTQYF. In DNA form, the CDR3 reads TGTGCCAGCATGTGGCGGGAGGCCACAGATACGCAGTATTTT.

Only a few counts were recorded for this clonotype. The chain combines TRBV6-6 with TRBJ2-1, with 11 bases aligning to TRBD2. The V segment lost 1 base and the J segment 7 bases; nucleotides outside the gene matches: 3. Germline V CDR1 and CDR2: MNHNY, SVGAGI (reference sequence). The CDR3 has 15 residues. The CDR3 protein is CASSYWRTSGNEQFF. CDR3 in DNA: TGTGCCAGCAGTTACTGGCGGACTAGCGGGAATGAGCAGTTCTTC.

This clonotype came up a few times. The chain links TRBV25-1 to TRBJ2-3; 7 bases agree with TRBD2. The CDR3 is 10 residues long. V shed 11 bases and J 10 bases; nucleotides not matched to a gene: 6. Germline V gene lookup returns CDR1 MGHDK and CDR2 SYGVNS. CDR3 sequence: CASWGGSQYF. For the CDR3, the DNA is TGTGCCTCCTGGGGGGGTTCGCAGTATTTT.

The chain joins TRBV4-3 to TRBJ2-1; D ambiguous. CDR1 is LGHNA and CDR2 is YSLEER in the germline V gene. Trimming cost V 0 bases and J 7 bases, with 16 bases left between them. The CDR3 consists of 16 residues. The chain's CDR3 is CASSQDGATQRNEQFF. Written as DNA, the CDR3 is TGCGCCAGCAGCCAAGATGGTGCGACTCAAAGGAATGAGCAGTTCTTC.

This clonotype appeared a few times. The CDR3: CASSLDGVYGYTF. DNA of the CDR3: TGTGCCAGCAGCTTAGACGGGGTCTATGGCTACACCTTC. V is TRBV7-9 and J is TRBJ1-2, with D uncertain. The V gene lost 1 base and the J gene lost 4 bases, with 7 bases spanning the gap. This CDR3 region has 13 residues. Per the germline V gene, CDR1 is SEHNR and CDR2 is FQNEAQ (reference sequence).

J is TRBJ2-1 and V is TRBV11-2; tentatively, D is TRBD2 (6 bases). Germline V gives CDR1 SGHAT, CDR2 FQNNGV. The CDR3 is 15 amino acids. Between the trimmed V and J ends, which lost 5 bases and 4 bases, there was a span of 15 bases. The CDR3 DNA is TGTGCCAGCAGCCGCGAATCGACTAGTTACAATGAGCAGTTCTTC. Residues: CASSRESTSYNEQFF.

This clonotype was observed a few times. The chain carries TRBV4-1 and TRBJ1-6, with a tentative D call TRBD1 (5 bases). Germline V gene lookup returns CDR1 MGHRA and CDR2 YSYEKL. Trimming shortened V by 4 bases and J by 5 bases, and 15 bases separated the two germline ends. The CDR3 is 16 amino acids. The CDR3 DNA sequence: TGCGCCAGCAGCCTTCGGGGGGGTTTCAATAATTCACCCCTCCACTTT. It translates to CASSLRGGFNNSPLHF.

This clonotype has just a few counts. V usage is TRBV7-9 and J usage is TRBJ2-3; D is perhaps TRBD1 (5 bases). Trimming took off 3 bases at V and 2 bases at J, with 21 bases between the two ends. Per the germline V gene, CDR1 is SEHNR and CDR2 is FQNEAQ (reference sequence). This CDR3 comprises 18 residues. CDR3 sequence (DNA): TGTGCCAGCAGCTTTAGTCTAGGACACTCAAGAGTCACAGATACGCAGTATTTT. Its protein product is CASSFSLGHSRVTDTQYF.